This entry concerns a single T cell receptor (beta chain). Antigen: not known. One entry per CDR3 protein results from TCRdb running MiXCR on the reads. The profile shows around 710,000 distinct CDR3 sequences, 25% to 30% of them singletons. This specimen belongs to a study of T cell repertoires in cytomegalovirus infection. Study-wide background: Both recently identified HLA-C-restricted and well-studied HLA-B-restricted CMV epitopes were used in the study. Shared public TCR beta signatures pointed to both CMV infection and a matching HLA type. Study outcomes and limitations: Identification of carriers of CMV plus the relevant HLA was achieved through cumulative public TCR beta family frequency. Ex vivo, HLA-C-restricted CMV-specific TCR beta clonotypes prevailed over the rest of the response.

Germline V CDR1 and CDR2: LNHDA, SQIVND (reference sequence). Trimming took 1 base from V and 5 from J, leaving 11 bases between them. The CDR3 spans 15 residues. The origin of this receptor is a human donor in good health (CMV status not recorded). Some clones in this sample may be carry-over from other donors' samples. The chain recombines TRBV19 with TRBJ2-2; maybe TRBD2 (6 bases). The material sequenced was cultured CD8+ T cells from PBMCs, taken from culture after CMV antigen stimulation. The CDR3 loop is CASSIVGAGTGELFF. The CDR3 nucleotides read TGTGCCAGTAGTATAGTAGGGGCGGGAACCGGGGAGCTGTTTTTT.